The next 27 T cell receptor beta chains were all read from a single sample in a study of blood T cell repertoires in COVID-19. The repertoire was sequenced with immunoSEQ multiplex PCR; TCRdb's copy has only in-frame clones and lacks some. Counted here are 55,000 to 80,000 clones, 75% to 90% occurring once; the ten biggest clones make up about 2.9%. Sequencing used peripheral blood. These receptors were collected from a man aged 50-59 years with acute or convalescent COVID-19.

The chain joins TRBV30 to TRBJ1-1, with D uncertain. Germline CDR1 reads GTSNPN; CDR2 reads SVGIG (reference sequence). V gave up 2 bases and J gave up 4 bases, with 17 bases separating them. This CDR3 has 15 amino acids. The CDR3 sequence is CAWSFLKAGPTEAFF. The CDR3 region has the DNA TGTGCCTGGAGTTTCTTAAAAGCAGGTCCCACTGAAGCTTTCTTT.

V usage is TRBV5-1 and J usage is TRBJ2-1, with 9 bases matching TRBD1. The CDR3 loop spans 14 amino acids. V dropped 4 bases and J dropped 5; count of bases not matched to a gene: 4. Germline V lookup: CDR1 SGHRS, CDR2 YFSETQ. The CDR3 reads CASSTGQGNNEQFF. CDR3 nucleotide sequence: TGCGCCAGCAGCACCGGACAGGGGAACAATGAGCAGTTCTTC.

This chain joins TRBV9 and TRBJ1-2; possibly TRBD1 for D (6 bases). V dropped 0 bases and J dropped 7 bases, with 22 bases sitting between them. Germline V CDR1 and CDR2: SGDLS, YYNGEE. The CDR3 totals 17 residues. This CDR3 is CASSVEEQGTSYFGYTF. The CDR3 bases are TGTGCCAGCAGCGTAGAGGAACAGGGAACCTCGTACTTTGGCTACACCTTC.

The chain carries TRBV7-2 and TRBJ2-5; 12 nucleotides agree with TRBD2. The germline V gene has CDR1 SGHTA and CDR2 FQGNSA. The V and J ends lost 2 bases and 2 bases, in that order; junction bases with no gene match: 12. This CDR3 is 19 amino acids long. The DNA for the CDR3 is TGTGCCAGCAGCTTACCCCTAGCGGGAGGGCCCAGAGGACAAGAGACCCAGTACTTC. Translating it yields CASSLPLAGGPRGQETQYF. Based on the CDR3 plus reference TRBV7-2 and TRBJ2-5, the full variable domain is GAGVSQSPSNKVTEKGKDVELRCDPISGHTALYWYRQSLGQGLEFLIYFQGNSAPDKSGLPSDRFSAERTGGSVSTLTIQRTQQEDSAVYLCASSLPLAGGPRGQETQYFGPGTRLLVL.

CDR3 bases: TGTGCCAGCTCACCGGCACAGGGGAGTTCCTACGAGCAGTACTTC. As protein: CASSPAQGSSYEQYF. This sequence joins TRBV18 and TRBJ2-7; 7 bases line up with TRBD1. The CDR3 is 15 amino acids. V shed 3 bases, J shed 1 base, and the junction held 6 bases outside the gene matches. The germline V gene has CDR1 KGHSH and CDR2 LQKENI.

The chain couples TRBV15 to TRBJ1-5; the match to TRBD1 covers 9 bases. This CDR3 has 16 amino acids. V gave up 3 bases and J gave up 7 bases; unmatched junction bases: 10. Germline CDR1 LNHNV, CDR2 YYDKDF (reference sequence). CDR3 in DNA: TGTGCCACCAGCAGCAGTTTCCCGGGACAGGGCCAGCCCCAGCATTTT. This encodes CATSSSFPGQGQPQHF.

The chain carries TRBV6-5 and TRBJ2-7, with a weak D call TRBD2 (5 bases). The germline V gene encodes CDR1 MNHEY and CDR2 SVGAGI. This CDR3 comprises 12 residues. The V end was cut by 6 bases, the J end by 3 bases, with 9 bases between. The CDR3 sequence: CASSATSYEQYF. The CDR3, as DNA: TGTGCCAGCAGCGCCACTAGCTACGAGCAGTACTTC.

This clone appeared a single time. V gene TRBV24-1 combines with J gene TRBJ2-1; 12 bases agree with TRBD2. Per germline, CDR1 KGHDR and CDR2 SFDVKD. The CDR3 length is 20 residues. With 4 bases clipped from V and 0 bases from J, the junction kept 12 bases outside the gene matches. CDR3 sequence (DNA): TGTGCCACCAGTGAGAAGGCTAGCGGGAGGGCTAGGAGCTCCTACAATGAGCAGTTCTTC. Translated: CATSEKASGRARSSYNEQFF.

This chain uses TRBV28 with TRBJ1-2, with no clear D. CDR1 MDHEN and CDR2 SYDVKM come from the germline V gene. V dropped 5 bases and J dropped 4 bases, with 8 bases sitting between them. The CDR3 length is 12 residues. The CDR3, as DNA: TGTGCCAGCAGTCCAAACAGCTATGGCTACACCTTC. Protein sequence: CASSPNSYGYTF.

The V and J genes are TRBV7-2 and TRBJ2-1, with TRBD2 as a possible D gene (6 bases). This CDR3 comprises 13 residues. Germline lookup yields CDR1 SGHTA and CDR2 FQGNSA. V gave up 7 bases and J gave up 15 bases, with 22 bases separating them. Here the CDR3 reads CASNEDGTEKRFF. Written as DNA, the CDR3 is TGTGCCAGCAACGAGGACGGGACTGAAAAGAGGTTCTTC.

This clone was seen only once. The CDR3 DNA is TGTGCCAGCAGCTTGGGGAGCTTGGGGACTAGCGGGAGTTTTGAGCAGTTCTTC. Amino acids: CASSLGSLGTSGSFEQFF. The chain joins TRBV5-4 to TRBJ2-1, with 14 bases fitting TRBD2. Germline CDR1 reads SGHNT; CDR2 reads YYREEE (reference sequence). V lost 0 bases and J lost 9; bases outside the gene matches: 11. This CDR3 has 18 amino acids.

This chain joins TRBV7-2 and TRBJ2-2; D ambiguous. The CDR3 spans 15 residues. Germline loops: CDR1 SGHTA, CDR2 FQGNSA. Trimming shortened V by 0 bases and J by 1 base, and 6 bases separated the two germline ends. CDR3 nucleotide sequence: TGTGCCAGCAGCTTAGCCCAAATGAACACCGGGGAGCTGTTTTTT. Protein sequence: CASSLAQMNTGELFF.

The chain is built from TRBV28 and TRBJ2-5; 8 bases are shared with TRBD1. The CDR3 has 14 amino acids. The germline gives CDR1 MDHEN, CDR2 SYDVKM. V gave up 3 bases and J gave up 4 bases; unmatched junction bases: 4. Here the CDR3 DNA reads TGTGCCAGCAGTTTCCTCACAGGGGGAGAGACCCAGTACTTC. This translates into CASSFLTGGETQYF.

The chain couples TRBV7-3 to TRBJ1-3; tentative D call: TRBD1 (6 bases). CDR3 length equals 14 residues. Trimming stripped 5 bases from V and 2 bases from J, with 10 bases between. Germline V gene data show CDR1 as SGHTA and CDR2 as FQGTGA. The CDR3 DNA sequence: TGTGCCAGCAGCGAAGGACAGCCTGGAAACACCATATATTTT. It encodes CASSEGQPGNTIYF.

The gene calls are TRBV18 and TRBJ1-2, with 7 nucleotides matching TRBD1. In germline, CDR1 is KGHSH, CDR2 LQKENI. Trimming took 0 bases from V and 2 from J; bases not matched to a gene: 6. The CDR3 spans 16 residues. The CDR3 region is CASSPPDRAYNYGYTF. Here the CDR3 DNA reads TGTGCCAGCTCACCACCAGACAGGGCCTACAACTATGGCTACACCTTC.

CDR3 nucleotide sequence: TGTGCCAGTTCCCAGGGACAGTTAAAGGCCCAGTACTTC. Its translation is CASSQGQLKAQYF. The chain has TRBV19 and TRBJ2-5; 7 bases agree with TRBD1. This CDR3 has 13 residues. Germline V CDR1 and CDR2: LNHDA, SQIVND (reference sequence). The V segment lost 8 bases and the J segment 9 bases; nucleotides outside the gene matches: 12.

The chain uses TRBV7-9 and TRBJ2-5, with D possibly being TRBD2 (6 bases). Per the germline V gene, CDR1 is SEHNR and CDR2 is FQNEAQ (reference sequence). V gave up 1 base and J gave up 6 bases, with 9 bases separating them. The CDR3 runs 13 residues. The CDR3 reads CASSLDGGQTQYF. In DNA form, the CDR3 reads TGTGCCAGCAGCTTAGACGGGGGTCAGACCCAGTACTTC. The entire variable domain, with the rest obtained from reference TRBV7-9 and TRBJ2-5, is as follows: DTGVSQNPRHKITKRGQNVTFRCDPISEHNRLYWYRQTLGQGPEFLTYFQNEAQLEKSRLLSDRFSAERPKGSFSTLEIQRTEQGDSAMYLCASSLDGGQTQYFGPGTRLLVL.

The J gene is TRBJ2-1, the V gene TRBV29-1; D call uncertain. Germline CDR1 and CDR2: SQVTM and ANQGSEA. CDR3 length: 14 residues. The V end lost 7 bases, the J end lost 0 bases, and 13 bases lay between the germline ends. The CDR3 loop reads CSAPFPSSYNEQFF. The CDR3 DNA follows: TGCAGCGCCCCTTTCCCTAGCTCCTACAATGAGCAGTTCTTC.

The gene calls are TRBV11-2 and TRBJ2-1; TRBD2 matches at 14 bases. J was trimmed by 6 bases and V by 4 bases; bases with no gene match: 5. The CDR3 consists of 16 residues. Looked up from germline, CDR1 is SGHAT and CDR2 is FQNNGV. The CDR3 spells CASSSRLAGGPNEQFF. CDR3 sequence (DNA): TGTGCCAGCAGCTCAAGACTAGCGGGAGGGCCCAATGAGCAGTTCTTC. Together with reference TRBV11-2 and TRBJ2-1, the CDR3 gives the full variable domain: EAGVAQSPRYKIIEKRQSVAFWCNPISGHATLYWYQQILGQGPKLLIQFQNNGVVDDSQLPKDRFSAERLKGVDSTLKIQPAKLEDSAVYLCASSSRLAGGPNEQFFGPGTRLTVL.

This chain uses TRBV2 with TRBJ1-1, with TRBD1 as a possible D gene (6 bases). The CDR3 contains 17 residues. CDR1 and CDR2 from the germline V gene are SNHLY and FYNNEI. Between the trimmed V and J ends, which lost 5 bases and 0 bases, there was a span of 19 bases. CDR3 nucleotides: TGTGCCAGCAGTCTGCAACAGGGCGTAAAGATGAACACTGAAGCTTTCTTT. It is translated as CASSLQQGVKMNTEAFF.

The count of this clone is one. The V call is TRBV19, the J call TRBJ1-4; 8 bases agree with TRBD1. Unmatched junction bases numbered 10, after V lost 6 bases and J lost 4 bases. Germline loops: CDR1 LNHDA, CDR2 SQIVND (reference sequence). The CDR3 sequence is 16 residues long. The CDR3 spells CASSFRTGTLNEKLFF. The CDR3 coding sequence is TGTGCCAGTAGCTTTCGGACAGGGACGCTTAATGAAAAACTGTTTTTT.

This clone was observed a few times. The chain recombines TRBV5-4 with TRBJ1-2; no clear D gene. Deletions cut 0 bases from V and 4 bases from J, with 13 bases between. Germline CDR1 SGHNT, CDR2 YYREEE (reference sequence). The CDR3 is 15 residues long. The CDR3 sequence is CASSLASSGIYGYTF. CDR3 nucleotides: TGTGCCAGCAGCTTGGCCTCGAGTGGTATCTATGGCTACACCTTC. Full variable domain (rest looked up from reference TRBV5-4 and TRBJ1-2): ETGVTQSPTHLIKTRGQQVTLRCSSQSGHNTVSWYQQALGQGPQFIFQYYREEENGRGNFPPRFSGLQFPNYSSELNVNALELDDSALYLCASSLASSGIYGYTFGSGTRLTVV.

This clone was observed once. The gene calls are TRBV4-1 and TRBJ2-5; perhaps TRBD1 as D (5 bases). Germline values: CDR1 MGHRA, CDR2 YSYEKL. Trimming removed 0 bases from V and 5 bases from J, with 22 bases in between. This CDR3 contains 18 residues. The CDR3 DNA sequence: TGCGCCAGCAGCCAAGAAAGGGGCGCAGGGATAGCCGGGGAGACCCAGTACTTC. This sequence encodes CASSQERGAGIAGETQYF.

This chain uses TRBV28 with TRBJ1-6; 8 nucleotides match TRBD1. CDR1 MDHEN and CDR2 SYDVKM come from the germline V gene. With V trimmed by 6 bases and J by 0 bases, 4 bases remained unmatched. The CDR3 runs 16 residues. Here the CDR3 DNA reads TGTGCCAGCAGAACAGGGGGGAGCTCCTATAATTCACCCCTCCACTTT. It translates to CASRTGGSSYNSPLHF.

The chain employs TRBV27 and TRBJ2-3, with 9 bases identical to TRBD2. Germline V lookup: CDR1 MNHEY, CDR2 SMNVEV (reference sequence). Germline trimming cut 2 bases from V and 4 bases from J; bases unmatched to any gene: 16. The CDR3 contains 19 residues. CDR3 in amino acids: CASSLRGLVVAGVSDTQYF. CDR3 DNA: TGTGCCAGCAGTTTAAGGGGGTTAGTAGTAGCGGGAGTGTCAGATACGCAGTATTTT.

The J gene is TRBJ1-2, the V gene TRBV7-9; TRBD1 aligns across 7 bases. Germline V lookup: CDR1 SEHNR, CDR2 FQNEAQ (reference sequence). V lost 11 bases and J lost 8; bases outside the gene matches: 8. The CDR3 covers 11 residues. The CDR3 sequence is CAGVTGDGYTF. CDR3 nucleotides: TGTGCCGGGGTAACAGGGGACGGCTACACCTTC. Looking up the rest from reference TRBV7-9 and TRBJ1-2 gives the full variable domain: DTGVSQNPRHKITKRGQNVTFRCDPISEHNRLYWYRQTLGQGPEFLTYFQNEAQLEKSRLLSDRFSAERPKGSFSTLEIQRTEQGDSAMYLCAGVTGDGYTFGSGTRLTVV.

The chain employs TRBV21-1 and TRBJ1-4; the table's D gene call, TRBD1, was not cross checked with the DNA. TRBV21-1 is shown as a pseudogene. This CDR3 region has 19 residues. This chain's CDR3 is CASSPSRTGGEYGGEKLFF. Here the CDR3 DNA reads TGTGCCAGCAGCCCCTCAAGGACAGGGGGCGAATACGGGGGTGAAAAACTGTTTTTT.